A single T cell receptor (beta chain) is shown here with its context. Its matching antigen is unknown. The table came from immunoSEQ multiplex PCR; TCRdb's copy has only in-frame clones and leaves some out. This sample carries just over 80,000 clones, around 96% of them seen once, and the ten largest clones take approximately 1.3%. CDR1 is SGHVS, CDR2 FNYEAQ, per germline. V shed 5 bases and J 0 bases; nucleotides not matched to a gene: 8. The CDR3 is 17 amino acids. The data were obtained in a study of cytomegalovirus exposure and HLA in healthy donors. Across the study: The roughly 110 validation repertoires matched the 666 first-cohort repertoires in platform, a later analysis reported. General study findings and limits: A subsequent analysis found that TCR clusters from the first cohort also tended to co-occur in the approximately 130 validation repertoires, with about 95% of cluster scores above 0.

This TCR derives from a woman aged 18 to 35 in good health and CMV-seronegative. The specimen sequenced was PBMCs. V is TRBV7-6 and J is TRBJ1-4, with 8 bases matching TRBD1. CDR3 sequence (DNA): TGTGCCAGCAGCGCAGGACAGGGTCCAGCAACTAATGAAAAACTGTTTTTT. It codes for CASSAGQGPATNEKLFF.